The TCR beta chain described here comes from a study of post-analysis software for immune sequencing data. Study-wide findings and caveats: TRBV5-6, TRBV5-1 and TRBV20-1 were among four or five TRBV segments more frequent in patients than controls. In multiple sclerosis, normalized Chao1 diversity was significantly below that of controls.

The library was made from cDNA and included unique molecular identifiers. T cells numbering roughly 1 to 11 million yielded cDNA molecules that totaled some 500,000. TCRdb re-analysed the PCR reads in MiXCR, keeping a single row per CDR3 protein. The data show hundreds of thousands of distinct CDR3 sequences, 59% seen once. Looked up from germline, CDR1 is LGHDT and CDR2 is YNNKEL (reference sequence). The CDR3 spans 16 residues. Trimming removed 0 bases from V and 0 bases from J, with 8 bases in between. Turning to this clonotype: Antigen specificity is unknown.

The chain is built from TRBV3-1 and TRBJ1-4; D gene uncertain. The clonotype comes from a girl aged 2-10 years with multiple sclerosis. The sequenced sample was blood. The CDR3 region has the DNA TGTGCCAGCAGCCAAGACGGGTTTGCAACTAATGAAAAACTGTTTTTT. This encodes CASSQDGFATNEKLFF.